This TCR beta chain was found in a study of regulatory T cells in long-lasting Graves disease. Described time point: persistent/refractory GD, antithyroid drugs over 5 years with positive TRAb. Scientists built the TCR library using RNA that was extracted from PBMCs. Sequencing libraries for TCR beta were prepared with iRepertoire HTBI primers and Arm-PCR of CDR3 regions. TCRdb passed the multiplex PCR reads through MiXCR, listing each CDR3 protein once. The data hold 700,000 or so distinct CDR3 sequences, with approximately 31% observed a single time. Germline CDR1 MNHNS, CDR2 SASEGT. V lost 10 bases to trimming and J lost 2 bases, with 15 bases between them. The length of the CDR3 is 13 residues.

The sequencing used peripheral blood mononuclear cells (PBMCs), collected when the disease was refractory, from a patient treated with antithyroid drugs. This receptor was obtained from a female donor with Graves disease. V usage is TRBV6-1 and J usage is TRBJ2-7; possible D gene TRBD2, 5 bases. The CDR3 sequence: CATTRGQAYEQYF. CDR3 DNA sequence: TGTGCCACCACCCGAGGGCAGGCCTACGAGCAGTACTTC.